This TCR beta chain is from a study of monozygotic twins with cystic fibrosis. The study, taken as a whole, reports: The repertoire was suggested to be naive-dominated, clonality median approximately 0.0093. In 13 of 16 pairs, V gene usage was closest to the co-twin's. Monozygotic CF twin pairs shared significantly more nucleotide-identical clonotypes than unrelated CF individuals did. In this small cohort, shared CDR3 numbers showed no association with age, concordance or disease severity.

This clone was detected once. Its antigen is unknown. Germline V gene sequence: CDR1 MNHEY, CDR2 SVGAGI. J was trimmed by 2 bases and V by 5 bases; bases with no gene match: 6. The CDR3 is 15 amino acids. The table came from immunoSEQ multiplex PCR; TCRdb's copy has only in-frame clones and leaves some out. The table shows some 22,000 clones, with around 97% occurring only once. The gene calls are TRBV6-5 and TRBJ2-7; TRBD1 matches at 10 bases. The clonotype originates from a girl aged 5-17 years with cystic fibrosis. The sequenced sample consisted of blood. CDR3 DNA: TGTGCCAGCAGTCGTGGACAGGGGGAGGCCTACGAGCAGTACTTC. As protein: CASSRGQGEAYEQYF.